This TCR beta chain was identified during a study of blood T cell repertoires in COVID-19. Clones were sequenced by immunoSEQ multiplex PCR, and TCRdb holds only the in-frame ones, with some missing. The data show 99,000 or so clones, 85% to 90% seen once. The germline CDR1 and CDR2 sequences are SGHAT and FQNNGV. The ends were cut back, 3 bases at V and 2 bases at J, with 13 bases in the middle. This CDR3 spans 15 amino acids. The chain combines TRBV11-2 with TRBJ2-5, with a possible D match to TRBD2 (5 bases). Sequenced input: peripheral blood. This sequence originates from a human donor in a cohort sampled during active COVID-19. The CDR3 loop is CASSLGGRGQETQYF. CDR3 coding DNA: TGTGCCAGCAGCTTGGGCGGGCGAGGGCAAGAGACCCAGTACTTC.